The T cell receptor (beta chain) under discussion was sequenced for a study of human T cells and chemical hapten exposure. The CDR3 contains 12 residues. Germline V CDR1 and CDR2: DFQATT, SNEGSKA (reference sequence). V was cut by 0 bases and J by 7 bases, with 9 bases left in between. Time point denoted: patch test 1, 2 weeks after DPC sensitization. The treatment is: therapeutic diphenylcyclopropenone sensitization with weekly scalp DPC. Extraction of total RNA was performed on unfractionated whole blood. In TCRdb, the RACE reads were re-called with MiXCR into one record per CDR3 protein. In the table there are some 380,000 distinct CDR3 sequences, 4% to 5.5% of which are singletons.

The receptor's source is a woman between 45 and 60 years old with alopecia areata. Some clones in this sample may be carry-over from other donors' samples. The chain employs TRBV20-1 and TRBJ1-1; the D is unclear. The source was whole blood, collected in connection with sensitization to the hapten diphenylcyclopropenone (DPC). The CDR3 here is CSARDDHYEAFF. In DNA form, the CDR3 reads TGCAGTGCTAGAGATGATCACTATGAAGCTTTCTTT.